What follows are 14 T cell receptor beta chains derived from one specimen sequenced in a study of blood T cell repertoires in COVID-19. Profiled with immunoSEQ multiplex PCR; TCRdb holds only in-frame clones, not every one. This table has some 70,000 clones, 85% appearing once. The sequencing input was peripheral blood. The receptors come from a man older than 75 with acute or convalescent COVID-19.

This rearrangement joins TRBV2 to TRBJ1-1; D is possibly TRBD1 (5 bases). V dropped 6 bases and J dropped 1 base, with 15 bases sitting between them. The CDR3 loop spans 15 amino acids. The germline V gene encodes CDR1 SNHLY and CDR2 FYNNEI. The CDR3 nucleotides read TGTGCCAGCAGGGGGGGTTCACTAAAGAACACTGAAGCTTTCTTT. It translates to CASRGGSLKNTEAFF.

The CDR3 DNA reads as TGTGCCAGCAGTACAGGGGGCCAAGGTAACACTGAAGCTTTCTTT. Protein product: CASSTGGQGNTEAFF. J is TRBJ1-1 and V is TRBV2, with 9 bases lining up with TRBD1. V gave up 5 bases and J gave up 2 bases; unmatched junction bases: 6. This CDR3 contains 15 residues. The V gene's germline CDR1 is SNHLY and CDR2 FYNNEI.

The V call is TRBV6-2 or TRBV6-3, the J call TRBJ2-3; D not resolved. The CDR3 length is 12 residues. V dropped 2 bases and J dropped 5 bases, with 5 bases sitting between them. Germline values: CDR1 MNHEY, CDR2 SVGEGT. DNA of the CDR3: TGTGCCAGCAGTTACCGGTTAGATACGCAGTATTTT. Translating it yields CASSYRLDTQYF.

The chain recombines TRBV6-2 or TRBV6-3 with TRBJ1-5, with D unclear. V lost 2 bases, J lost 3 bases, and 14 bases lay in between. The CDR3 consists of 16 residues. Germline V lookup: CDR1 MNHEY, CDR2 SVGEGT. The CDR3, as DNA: TGTGCCAGCAGTTACCCCCAGGCGTCCCCCAATCAGCCCCAGCATTTT. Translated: CASSYPQASPNQPQHF.

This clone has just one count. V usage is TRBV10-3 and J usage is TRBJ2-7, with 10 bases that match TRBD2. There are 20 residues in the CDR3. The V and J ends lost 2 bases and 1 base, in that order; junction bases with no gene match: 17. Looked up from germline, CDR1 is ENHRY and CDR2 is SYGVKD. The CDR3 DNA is TGTGCCATCAGTGAGAATCGGGCGGCCGGGACTAGCGCCCATTCCTACGAGCAGTACTTC. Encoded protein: CAISENRAAGTSAHSYEQYF.

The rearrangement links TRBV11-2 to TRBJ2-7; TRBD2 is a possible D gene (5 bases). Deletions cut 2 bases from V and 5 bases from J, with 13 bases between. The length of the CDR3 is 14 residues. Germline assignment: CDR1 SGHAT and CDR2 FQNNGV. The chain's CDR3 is CASSLSSLRDEQYF. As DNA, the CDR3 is TGTGCCAGCAGCTTATCTAGCTTGAGGGACGAGCAGTACTTC.

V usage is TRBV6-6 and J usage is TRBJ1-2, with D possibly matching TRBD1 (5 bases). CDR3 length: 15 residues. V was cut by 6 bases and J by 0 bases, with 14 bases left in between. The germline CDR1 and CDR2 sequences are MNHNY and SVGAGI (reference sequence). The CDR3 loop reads CASRSRTHANYGYTF. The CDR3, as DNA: TGTGCCAGCAGATCCCGGACACACGCTAACTATGGCTACACCTTC.

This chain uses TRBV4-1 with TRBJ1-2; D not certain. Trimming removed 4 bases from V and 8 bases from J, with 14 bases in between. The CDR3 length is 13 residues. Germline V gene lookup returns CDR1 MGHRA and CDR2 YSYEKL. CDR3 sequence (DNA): TGCGCCAGCAGCCTCGAGGGCCGGGTCGGCTACACCTTC. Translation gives CASSLEGRVGYTF.

The DNA of the CDR3 is TGTGCCAGCAGTGAAATGACTAGCGGGAGGAGACACGAGCAGTACTTC. Its translation is CASSEMTSGRRHEQYF. V and J are TRBV6-1 and TRBJ2-7; the match to TRBD2 covers 13 bases. The CDR3 length is 16 residues. Germline lookup yields CDR1 MNHNS and CDR2 SASEGT. V lost 2 bases, J lost 5 bases, and 6 bases stayed unmatched.

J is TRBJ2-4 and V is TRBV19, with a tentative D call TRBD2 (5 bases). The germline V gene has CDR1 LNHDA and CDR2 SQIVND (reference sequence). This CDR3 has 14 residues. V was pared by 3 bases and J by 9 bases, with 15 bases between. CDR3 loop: CASSIDRLRVIQYF. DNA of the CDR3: TGTGCCAGTAGTATCGACCGTTTGAGGGTCATTCAGTACTTC.

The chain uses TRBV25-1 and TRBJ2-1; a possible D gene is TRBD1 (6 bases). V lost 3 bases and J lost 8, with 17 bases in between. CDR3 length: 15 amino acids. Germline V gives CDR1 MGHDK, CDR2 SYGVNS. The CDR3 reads CASSDGQGPIDEQFF. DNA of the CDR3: TGTGCCAGCAGTGATGGTCAGGGGCCGATAGATGAGCAGTTCTTC.

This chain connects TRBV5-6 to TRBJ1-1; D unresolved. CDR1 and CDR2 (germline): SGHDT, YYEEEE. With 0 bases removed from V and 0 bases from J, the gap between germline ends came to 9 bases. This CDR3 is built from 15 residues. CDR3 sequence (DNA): TGTGCCAGCAGCTTGGTAGCCCTTATGAACACTGAAGCTTTCTTT. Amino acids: CASSLVALMNTEAFF.

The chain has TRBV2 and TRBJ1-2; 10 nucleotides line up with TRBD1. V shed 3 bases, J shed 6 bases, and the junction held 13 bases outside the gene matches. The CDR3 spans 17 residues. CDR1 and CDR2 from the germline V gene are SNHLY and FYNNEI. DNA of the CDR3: TGTGCCAGCAGTGATGATCTTATGACAGGGGGCAAGGATGGCTACACCTTC. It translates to CASSDDLMTGGKDGYTF.

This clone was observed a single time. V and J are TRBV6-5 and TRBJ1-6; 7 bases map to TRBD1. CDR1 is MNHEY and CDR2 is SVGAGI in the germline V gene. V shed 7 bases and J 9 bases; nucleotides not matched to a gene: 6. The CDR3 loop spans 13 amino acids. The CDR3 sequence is CASKGGHGSPLHF. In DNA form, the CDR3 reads TGTGCCAGCAAAGGGGGCCATGGTTCACCCCTCCACTTT.